A selection of T cell receptor beta chains follows, all from one sample in a study of blood T cell repertoires in COVID-19. Repertoires were generated with immunoSEQ multiplex PCR, while TCRdb's copy carries only in-frame clones and drops some. The sample gives some 320,000 clones, around nine tenths of which show up once; about 4% is in the top ten. Sequencing was carried out using PBMCs or T cells enriched from blood (not recorded which). The receptors derive from a woman aged 25-40 years who had been exposed to COVID-19. CDR3s include the opening cysteine and the closing phenylalanine or tryptophan. D genes are given only for firm matches. A clone size is listed for some rows: how often the clone was seen (once, few, many), or a class if it is expanded.

size	D	V	J	CDR3	DNA
-	-	TRBV3-1/TRBV3-2	TRBJ1-5	CASSQFTGSNQPQHF	TGTGCCAGCAGCCAGTTCACAGGCAGCAATCAGCCCCAGCATTTT
-	-	TRBV5-4	TRBJ1-4	CASAARGELDEKLFF	TGTGCCAGCGCCGCCCGGGGGGAGTTGGACGAAAAACTGTTTTTT
-	TRBD2	TRBV9	TRBJ2-1	CASSPFLAGGLGAYNEQFF	TGTGCCAGCAGCCCGTTCCTAGCGGGGGGGCTTGGAGCCTACAATGAGCAGTTCTTC
-	-	TRBV7-2	TRBJ2-7	CASSLTMGQEGNYEQYF	TGTGCCAGCAGCTTAACTATGGGCCAGGAGGGAAATTACGAGCAGTACTTC
-	-	TRBV5-1	TRBJ2-1	CASSLILESEQFF	TGCGCCAGCAGCTTGATCCTAGAGAGTGAGCAGTTCTTC
many	TRBD2	TRBV6-4	TRBJ2-2	CASSAGGAAGELFF	TGTGCCAGCAGTGCCGGGGGGGCCGCCGGGGAGCTGTTTTTT
-	TRBD2	TRBV3-1/TRBV3-2	TRBJ2-7	CASSQPGLAAYEQYF	TGTGCCAGCAGCCAGCCGGGACTAGCGGCCTACGAGCAGTACTTC
-	-	TRBV11-2	TRBJ2-1	CASSLRSALDEQFF	TGTGCCAGCAGCTTAAGGAGCGCTCTAGATGAGCAGTTCTTC
-	TRBD2	TRBV12-3/TRBV12-4	TRBJ2-1	CASRPTSGGAQFF	TGTGCCAGCAGGCCGACTAGCGGGGGGGCACAGTTCTTC
-	-	TRBV2	TRBJ2-5	CASSDDAQGTQYF	TGTGCCAGCAGCGATGATGCACAGGGGACCCAGTACTTC
-	-	TRBV5-1	TRBJ1-3	CASSLSMRGNTIYF	TGCGCCAGCAGCTTGTCTATGAGGGGAAACACCATATATTTT
-	-	TRBV4-3	TRBJ2-7	CASSQRGGDEQYF	TGCGCCAGCAGCCAAAGAGGAGGGGACGAGCAGTACTTC
-	-	TRBV4-3	TRBJ2-1	CASSQAPGAYNEQFF	TGCGCCAGCAGCCAAGCTCCGGGAGCCTACAATGAGCAGTTCTTC
-	-	TRBV15	TRBJ1-5	CATRGGAYSNQPQHF	TGTGCCACCAGAGGAGGGGCTTATAGCAATCAGCCCCAGCATTTT
-	TRBD1	TRBV5-6	TRBJ1-2	CASSSGQGRNYGYTF	TGTGCCAGCAGTTCTGGACAGGGCCGGAACTATGGCTACACCTTC
-	-	TRBV5-4	TRBJ1-6	CASSLVGVGSPLHF	TGTGCCAGCAGCTTGGTAGGGGTGGGATCACCCCTCCACTTT
-	-	TRBV12-3/TRBV12-4	TRBJ1-5	CASSFEPNQPQHF	TGTGCCAGCAGTTTTGAGCCCAATCAGCCCCAGCATTTT
-	TRBD2	TRBV3-1/TRBV3-2	TRBJ2-1	CASSQGLAVFSDEQFF	TGTGCCAGCAGCCAAGGACTAGCGGTTTTTAGCGATGAGCAGTTCTTC
-	-	TRBV7-9	TRBJ2-3	CASSSPGHGRFTDTQYF	TGTGCCAGCAGCTCGCCGGGACACGGCCGATTCACAGATACGCAGTATTTT
-	TRBD1	TRBV5-5	TRBJ1-1	CASSTRQGANTEAFF	TGTGCCAGCAGCACAAGACAGGGGGCAAACACTGAAGCTTTCTTT
-	TRBD1	TRBV4-1	TRBJ1-2	CASSHRQGLLGGYTF	TGCGCCAGCAGCCACCGACAGGGTTTGTTAGGCGGCTACACCTTC
-	TRBD2	TRBV9	TRBJ2-3	CASSVSSGGDTQYF	TGTGCCAGCAGCGTATCTAGCGGGGGGGATACGCAGTATTTT
-	-	TRBV7-8	TRBJ1-4	CASSLRSLLSPNEKLFF	TGTGCCAGCAGCTTAAGATCCTTACTGTCTCCTAATGAAAAACTGTTTTTT